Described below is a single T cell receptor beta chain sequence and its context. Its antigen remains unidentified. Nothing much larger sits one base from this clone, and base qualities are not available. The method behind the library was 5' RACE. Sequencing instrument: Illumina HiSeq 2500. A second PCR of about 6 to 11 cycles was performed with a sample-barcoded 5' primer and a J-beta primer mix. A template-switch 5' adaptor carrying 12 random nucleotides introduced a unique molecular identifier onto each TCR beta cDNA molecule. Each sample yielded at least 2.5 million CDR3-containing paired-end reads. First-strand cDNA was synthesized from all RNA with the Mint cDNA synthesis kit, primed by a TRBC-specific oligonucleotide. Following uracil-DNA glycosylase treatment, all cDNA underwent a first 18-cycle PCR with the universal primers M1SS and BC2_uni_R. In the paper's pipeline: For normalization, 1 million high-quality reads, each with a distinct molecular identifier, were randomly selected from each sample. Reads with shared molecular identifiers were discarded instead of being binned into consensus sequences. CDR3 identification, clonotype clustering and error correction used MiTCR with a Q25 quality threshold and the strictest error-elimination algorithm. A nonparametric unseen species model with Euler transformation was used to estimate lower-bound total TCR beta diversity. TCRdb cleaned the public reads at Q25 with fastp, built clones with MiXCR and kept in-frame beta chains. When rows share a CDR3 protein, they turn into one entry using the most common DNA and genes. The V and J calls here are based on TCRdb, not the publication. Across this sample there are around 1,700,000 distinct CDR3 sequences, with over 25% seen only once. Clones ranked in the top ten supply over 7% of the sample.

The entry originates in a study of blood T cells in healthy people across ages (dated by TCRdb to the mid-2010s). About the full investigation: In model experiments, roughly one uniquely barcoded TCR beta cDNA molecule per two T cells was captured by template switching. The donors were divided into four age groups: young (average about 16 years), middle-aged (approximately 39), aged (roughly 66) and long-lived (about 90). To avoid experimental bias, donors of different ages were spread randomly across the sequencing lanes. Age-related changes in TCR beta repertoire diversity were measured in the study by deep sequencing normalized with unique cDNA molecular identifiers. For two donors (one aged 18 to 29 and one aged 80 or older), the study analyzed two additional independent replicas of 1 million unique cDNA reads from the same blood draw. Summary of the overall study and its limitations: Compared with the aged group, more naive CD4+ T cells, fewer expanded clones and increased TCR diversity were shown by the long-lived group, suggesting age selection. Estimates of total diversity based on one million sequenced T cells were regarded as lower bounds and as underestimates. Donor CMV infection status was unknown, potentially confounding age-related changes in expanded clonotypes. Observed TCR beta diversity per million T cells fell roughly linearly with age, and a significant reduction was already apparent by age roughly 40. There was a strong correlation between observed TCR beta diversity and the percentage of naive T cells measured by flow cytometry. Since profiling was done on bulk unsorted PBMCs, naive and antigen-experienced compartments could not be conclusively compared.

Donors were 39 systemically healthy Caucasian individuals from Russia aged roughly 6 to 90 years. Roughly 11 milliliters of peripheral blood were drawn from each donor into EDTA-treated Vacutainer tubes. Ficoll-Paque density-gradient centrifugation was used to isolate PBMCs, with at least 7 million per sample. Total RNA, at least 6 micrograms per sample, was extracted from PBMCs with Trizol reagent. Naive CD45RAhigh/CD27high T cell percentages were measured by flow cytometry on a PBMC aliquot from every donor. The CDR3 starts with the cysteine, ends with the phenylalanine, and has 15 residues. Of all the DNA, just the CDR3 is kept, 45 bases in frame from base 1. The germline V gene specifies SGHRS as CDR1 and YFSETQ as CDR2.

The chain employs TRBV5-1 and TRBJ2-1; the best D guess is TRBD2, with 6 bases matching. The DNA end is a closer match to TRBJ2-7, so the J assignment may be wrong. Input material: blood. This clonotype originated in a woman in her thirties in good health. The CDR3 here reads CASSLYNSGEGEQYF. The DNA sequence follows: TGCGCCAGCAGCTTGTATAATTCGGGAGAGGGTGAGCAGTACTTC.